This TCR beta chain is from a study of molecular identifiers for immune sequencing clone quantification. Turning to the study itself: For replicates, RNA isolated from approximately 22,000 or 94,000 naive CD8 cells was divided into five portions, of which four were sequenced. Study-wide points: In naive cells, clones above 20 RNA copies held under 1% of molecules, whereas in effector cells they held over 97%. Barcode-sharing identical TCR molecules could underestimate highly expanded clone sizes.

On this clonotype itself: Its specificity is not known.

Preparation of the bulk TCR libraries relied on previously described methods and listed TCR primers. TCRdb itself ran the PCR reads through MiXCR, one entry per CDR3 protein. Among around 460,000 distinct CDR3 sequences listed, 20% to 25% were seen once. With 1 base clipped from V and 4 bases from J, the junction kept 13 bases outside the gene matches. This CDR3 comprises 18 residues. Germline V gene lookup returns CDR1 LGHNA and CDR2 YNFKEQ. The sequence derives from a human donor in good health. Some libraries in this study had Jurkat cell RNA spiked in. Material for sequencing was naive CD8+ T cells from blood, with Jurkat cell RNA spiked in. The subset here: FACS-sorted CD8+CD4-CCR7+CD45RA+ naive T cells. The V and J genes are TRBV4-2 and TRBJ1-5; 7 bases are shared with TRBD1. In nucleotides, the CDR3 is TGTGCCAGCAGCCAAGGGATTCCCGGGCAGGGGGGGAATCAGCCCCAGCATTTT. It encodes CASSQGIPGQGGNQPQHF.